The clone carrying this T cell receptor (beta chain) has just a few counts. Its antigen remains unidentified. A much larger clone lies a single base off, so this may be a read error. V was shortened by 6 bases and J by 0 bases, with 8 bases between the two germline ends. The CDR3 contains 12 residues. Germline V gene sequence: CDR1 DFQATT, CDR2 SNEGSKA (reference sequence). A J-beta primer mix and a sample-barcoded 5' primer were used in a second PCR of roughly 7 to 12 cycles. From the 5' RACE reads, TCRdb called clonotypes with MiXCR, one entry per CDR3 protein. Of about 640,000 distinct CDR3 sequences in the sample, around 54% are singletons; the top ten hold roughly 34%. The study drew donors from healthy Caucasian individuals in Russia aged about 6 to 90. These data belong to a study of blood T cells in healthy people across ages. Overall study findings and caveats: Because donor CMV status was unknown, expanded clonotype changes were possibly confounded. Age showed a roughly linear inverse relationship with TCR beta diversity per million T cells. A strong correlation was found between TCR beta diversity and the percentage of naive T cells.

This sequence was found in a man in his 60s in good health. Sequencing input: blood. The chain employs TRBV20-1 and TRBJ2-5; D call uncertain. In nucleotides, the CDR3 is TGCAGTGCCGTGGGCCACCAAGAGACCCAGTACTTC. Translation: CSAVGHQETQYF.